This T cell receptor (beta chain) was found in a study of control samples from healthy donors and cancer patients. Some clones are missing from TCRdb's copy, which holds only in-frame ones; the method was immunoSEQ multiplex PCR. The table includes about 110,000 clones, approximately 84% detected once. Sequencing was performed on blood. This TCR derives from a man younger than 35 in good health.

CDR3 sequence: CASSALGTASSPLHF. CDR3 DNA: TGTGCCAGCAGTGCACTGGGGACCGCGAGTTCACCCCTCCACTTT. The rearrangement uses TRBV25-1 and TRBJ1-6; D might be TRBD1 (5 bases). CDR1 and CDR2 (germline): MGHDK, SYGVNS. The CDR3 loop spans 15 amino acids. Trimming removed 4 bases at V and 9 bases at J, with 16 bases between.